This T cell receptor (beta chain) was captured in a study of cytomegalovirus exposure and HLA in healthy donors. This clone was seen more than once but under ten times. In the PCR, 60 Vbeta and 13 Jbeta primers were used. TCRdb keeps only in-frame clones here, not all; method: immunoSEQ multiplex PCR. In the table there are around 300,000 clones, roughly 70% of which are singletons. CDR1 is SGHRS and CDR2 is YFSETQ in the germline V gene. V dropped 4 bases and J dropped 3 bases, with 14 bases sitting between them. The CDR3 runs to 15 residues. This sequence was found in a female donor in good health and CMV-seronegative. J is TRBJ2-1 and V is TRBV5-1; D perhaps matches TRBD1 (5 bases). Sequenced: PBMCs. CDR3 residues: CASSRRQMFYNEQFF. The CDR3 DNA reads TGCGCCAGCAGCAGGCGACAGATGTTCTACAATGAGCAGTTCTTC.